A single sample is the source of the 27 T cell receptor beta chains below, sequenced in a study of cytomegalovirus exposure and HLA in healthy donors. In the PCR, 60 Vbeta and 13 Jbeta primers were used. Generated by immunoSEQ multiplex PCR, the TCRdb table keeps only in-frame clones and is missing some. The data hold fewer than 140,000 clones, with about 64% observed a single time. Sequencing was carried out using PBMCs. The source is a female donor in good health and CMV-seronegative.

CDR3 amino acids: CANSLQNGAPGELFF. The CDR3 nucleotides read TGTGCCAACAGCCTACAAAATGGAGCCCCCGGGGAGCTGTTTTTT. The J gene is TRBJ2-2, the V gene TRBV28; D gene ambiguous. This CDR3 comprises 15 residues. V lost 10 bases and J lost 6, with 21 bases in between. In germline, CDR1 is MDHEN, CDR2 SYDVKM.

This clone was counted once. The J gene is TRBJ2-5, the V gene TRBV7-2; 7 nucleotides agree with TRBD2. CDR3 length: 15 amino acids. Unmatched junction bases numbered 12, after V lost 2 bases and J lost 9 bases. The germline V gene encodes CDR1 SGHTA and CDR2 FQGNSA. The CDR3, as DNA: TGTGCCAGCAGCTTACCCGGGACCCTTGGGAGGGCCCAGTACTTC. Translating it yields CASSLPGTLGRAQYF.

The chain recombines TRBV5-1 with TRBJ2-3; D possibly corresponds to TRBD1 (6 bases). The V gene lost 4 bases and the J gene lost 1 base, with 13 bases spanning the gap. The CDR3 sequence is 15 residues long. Per germline, CDR1 SGHRS and CDR2 YFSETQ. CDR3 amino acids: CASSQQGKGTDTQYF. The CDR3 nucleotides read TGCGCCAGCAGCCAACAGGGCAAAGGCACAGATACGCAGTATTTT.

This chain connects TRBV7-2 to TRBJ2-1; 10 bases align to TRBD1. Germline V gene sequence: CDR1 SGHTA, CDR2 FQGNSA. V was pared by 7 bases and J by 1 base, with 4 bases of the junction left unmatched. There are 15 residues in the CDR3. The CDR3 protein is CASNVDRGSYNEQFF. The CDR3 DNA sequence: TGTGCCAGCAATGTGGACAGGGGGTCCTACAATGAGCAGTTCTTC.

This clone was seen more than once but under ten times. This chain uses TRBV6-1 with TRBJ1-3; TRBD1 is a possible D gene (5 bases). Germline V gene lookup returns CDR1 MNHNS and CDR2 SASEGT. V was pared by 8 bases and J by 2 bases, with 10 bases between. The CDR3 consists of 13 residues. The chain's CDR3 is CASGKDTGNTIYF. Written as DNA, the CDR3 is TGTGCCAGCGGTAAGGACACTGGAAACACCATATATTTT.

This sequence joins TRBV15 and TRBJ1-4; TRBD1 is a possible D gene (5 bases). The germline V gene has CDR1 LNHNV and CDR2 YYDKDF (reference sequence). V was trimmed by 1 base and J by 8 bases, leaving 11 bases between them. This CDR3 comprises 14 residues. The chain's CDR3 is CATSRGGGGEKLFF. The CDR3 region has the DNA TGTGCCACCAGCAGAGGGGGGGGAGGAGAAAAACTGTTTTTT.

This clone appeared a few times. V is TRBV6-1 and J is TRBJ2-5; 7 bases map to TRBD2. CDR3 length equals 13 residues. Trimming cost V 7 bases and J 9 bases; bases outside gene matches: 11. Per germline, CDR1 MNHNS and CDR2 SASEGT. CDR3 DNA sequence: TGTGCCAGCACCCCTACCGGTGCGGGGGCCCAGTACTTC. It encodes CASTPTGAGAQYF.

The rearrangement joins TRBV5-1 to TRBJ2-7; the match to TRBD2 covers 10 bases. The CDR3 loop spans 15 amino acids. Per germline, CDR1 SGHRS and CDR2 YFSETQ. Trimming at V came to 3 bases and at J to 2 bases, leaving 5 bases not matched to a gene. CDR3 sequence reads: CASSSLAGEAYEQYF. The CDR3 region has the DNA TGCGCCAGCAGCTCCCTAGCGGGAGAGGCCTACGAGCAGTACTTC.

A few counts support this clone. The J gene is TRBJ2-5, the V gene TRBV7-2, with 10 bases matching TRBD2. Trimming took 4 bases from V and 5 from J; bases not matched to a gene: 7. The CDR3 spans 15 residues. Per the germline V gene, CDR1 is SGHTA and CDR2 is FQGNSA. The CDR3 DNA sequence: TGTGCCAGCAGCTCTAGCGGGAGCGGCGGGGAGACCCAGTACTTC. It encodes CASSSSGSGGETQYF.

V usage is TRBV10-1 and J usage is TRBJ2-5; 8 bases are shared with TRBD2. The CDR3 runs 16 residues. Germline values: CDR1 WNHNN, CDR2 SYGVQD (reference sequence). Germline trimming cut 2 bases from V and 4 bases from J; bases unmatched to any gene: 9. CDR3 region: CASSEGSGIGGETQYF. The CDR3 nucleotides are TGCGCCAGCAGTGAGGGTAGCGGGATTGGCGGAGAGACCCAGTACTTC.

V and J are TRBV7-9 and TRBJ2-7; D is undetermined. The ends were cut back, 0 bases at V and 6 bases at J, with 12 bases in the middle. Per germline, CDR1 SEHNR and CDR2 FQNEAQ (reference sequence). The CDR3 spans 14 residues. The CDR3 is CASSLAESLSEQYF. The CDR3 region has the DNA TGTGCCAGCAGCTTAGCCGAAAGCCTCTCCGAGCAGTACTTC. The variable domain in full, with the rest retrieved from reference TRBV7-9 and TRBJ2-7, is DTGVSQNPRHKITKRGQNVTFRCDPISEHNRLYWYRQTLGQGPEFLTYFQNEAQLEKSRLLSDRFSAERPKGSFSTLEIQRTEQGDSAMYLCASSLAESLSEQYFGPGTRLTVT.

This rearrangement joins TRBV12-5 to TRBJ1-1; no definite D call. V lost 3 bases and J 3 bases, leaving 11 bases between the germline ends. Germline V CDR1 and CDR2: LGHNT, FRNRAP. This CDR3 has 14 residues. As DNA, the CDR3 is TGTGCTAGTGGTTTCCCTTGGGAGGACACTGAAGCTTTCTTT. Its translation: CASGFPWEDTEAFF.

The chain links TRBV29-1 to TRBJ1-1; 8 bases map to TRBD1. Germline CDR1 reads SQVTM; CDR2 reads ANQGSEA. After removal of 7 bases from V and 5 bases from J, the junction contained 12 bases not matched to a gene. This CDR3 is built from 14 residues. The CDR3 sequence: CSARDRSRGTEAFF. Here the CDR3 DNA reads TGCAGCGCCCGGGACAGGTCCAGAGGGACTGAAGCTTTCTTT.

A few counts support this clone. The chain links TRBV7-7 to TRBJ2-7; 7 bases match TRBD2. Looked up from germline, CDR1 is SSHAT and CDR2 is FNYEAQ (reference sequence). Losses at the gene ends were 5 bases for V and 3 bases for J; bases not matched to a gene: 4. CDR3 size: 13 residues. The CDR3 sequence: CASSRGLFYEQYF. CDR3 coding DNA: TGTGCCAGCAGCCGGGGACTATTCTACGAGCAGTACTTC.

The J gene is TRBJ1-2, the V gene TRBV6-5, with D maybe TRBD1 (6 bases). V was trimmed by 8 bases and J by 3 bases, leaving 7 bases between them. The CDR3 runs to 11 residues. Looked up from germline, CDR1 is MNHEY and CDR2 is SVGAGI. CDR3 amino acids: CASYRDYGYTF. The CDR3 DNA reads as TGTGCCAGCTACAGGGACTATGGCTACACCTTC.

The chain carries TRBV5-4 and TRBJ2-5; D gene ambiguous. The CDR3 spans 14 residues. V lost 4 bases and J lost 1, with 11 bases in between. CDR1 and CDR2 from the germline V gene are SGHNT and YYREEE (reference sequence). The CDR3 DNA reads as TGTGCCAGCAGCCCCGTGATGGCCCAAGAGACCCAGTACTTC. Amino acids: CASSPVMAQETQYF.

The rearrangement links TRBV30 to TRBJ2-7, with TRBD1 identical over 8 bases. There are 13 residues in the CDR3. Germline V CDR1 and CDR2: GTSNPN, SVGIG (reference sequence). V was pared by 5 bases and J by 3 bases, with 6 bases of the junction left unmatched. The CDR3 protein is CAWRRQGSYEQYF. Written as DNA, the CDR3 is TGTGCCTGGCGACGACAGGGGAGCTACGAGCAGTACTTC.

The chain couples TRBV7-9 to TRBJ2-3; D gene ambiguous. This CDR3 contains 16 residues. V lost 0 bases, J lost 0 bases, and 10 bases lay in between. Per germline, CDR1 SEHNR and CDR2 FQNEAQ (reference sequence). CDR3: CASSLAGWSSTDTQYF. The DNA of the CDR3 is TGTGCCAGCAGCTTAGCGGGCTGGTCTAGCACAGATACGCAGTATTTT.

This clone was observed a handful of times. The chain employs TRBV27 and TRBJ1-1; D possibly corresponds to TRBD1 (6 bases). The CDR3 consists of 12 residues. Germline V gene data show CDR1 as MNHEY and CDR2 as SMNVEV (reference sequence). V lost 4 bases to trimming and J lost 11 bases, with 14 bases between them. The CDR3 loop reads CASSSTGSGAFF. CDR3 bases: TGTGCCAGCAGTTCAACAGGGTCGGGGGCTTTCTTT.

The chain joins TRBV27 to TRBJ2-1, with 7 bases lining up with TRBD2. V trimming: 4 bases; J trimming: 2 bases; junction bases outside the gene matches: 14. This CDR3 is built from 18 residues. CDR1 and CDR2 from the germline V gene are MNHEY and SMNVEV (reference sequence). The CDR3 reads CASSSPLQRREAYNEQFF. In DNA, the CDR3 is TGTGCCAGCAGTTCTCCCCTCCAGCGACGGGAGGCCTACAATGAGCAGTTCTTC.

The chain combines TRBV5-1 with TRBJ2-7; 9 nucleotides align to TRBD1. Trimming removed 4 bases from V and 5 bases from J; junction bases left unmatched: 4. CDR1 is SGHRS and CDR2 is YFSETQ in the germline V gene. This CDR3 is built from 13 residues. CDR3 bases: TGCGCCAGCAGCATAAACAGGGGGCACGAGCAGTACTTC. Translated, it gives CASSINRGHEQYF.

CDR3 protein: CASSSSGTSSNEQYF. CDR3 DNA sequence: TGTGCCAGCAGTTCCTCCGGGACTAGCAGCAACGAGCAGTACTTC. The chain employs TRBV6-6 and TRBJ2-7; 9 positions match TRBD2. The V gene end was trimmed by 4 bases and the J gene end by 5 bases; junction bases not matched to a gene: 9. Germline V CDR1 and CDR2: MNHNY, SVGAGI (reference sequence). The CDR3 extends over 15 amino acids.

V and J are TRBV5-1 and TRBJ2-7; 13 bases map to TRBD2. The trim removed 4 bases at V and 5 bases at J, leaving 9 bases unmatched. From germline, CDR1 is SGHRS and CDR2 YFSETQ. CDR3 length: 16 residues. DNA of the CDR3: TGCGCCAGCAGCCTCGAGGGACTAGCGGGAATCGACGAGCAGTACTTC. Protein product: CASSLEGLAGIDEQYF.

The CDR3 nucleotides read TGTGCCAGCAGCCAAGATTCCCCAGGGGGCTTGGCTAACTATGGCTACACCTTC. Its protein product is CASSQDSPGGLANYGYTF. V is TRBV4-2 and J is TRBJ1-2; 8 bases line up with TRBD1. Germline V gene data show CDR1 as LGHNA and CDR2 as YNFKEQ. This CDR3 comprises 18 residues. Trimming took 0 bases from V and 0 from J; bases not matched to a gene: 9.

The chain combines TRBV15 with TRBJ1-5; D not resolved. This CDR3 has 13 residues. Trimming cost V 6 bases and J 3 bases, with 9 bases left between them. The germline gives CDR1 LNHNV, CDR2 YYDKDF (reference sequence). The CDR3 nucleotides are TGTGCCACCAGAGCCGAGCTCAATCAGCCCCAGCATTTT. Its protein is CATRAELNQPQHF.

CDR3 protein: CASSLGTGVGYTF. CDR3 DNA sequence: TGCGCCAGCAGCTTGGGTACAGGGGTTGGCTACACCTTC. The chain recombines TRBV5-1 with TRBJ1-2; 7 bases are a match to TRBD1. J lost 7 bases, V lost 0 bases, and 3 bases had no gene match. Germline lookup yields CDR1 SGHRS and CDR2 YFSETQ. The CDR3 spans 13 residues.

This clone has more than one count but fewer than ten. The rearrangement joins TRBV9 to TRBJ2-5, with TRBD2 identical over 8 bases. Germline V gene sequence: CDR1 SGDLS, CDR2 YYNGEE. Unmatched junction bases numbered 8, after V lost 0 bases and J lost 4 bases. The CDR3 runs to 16 residues. CDR3 bases: TGTGCCAGCAGCGTAGAGGGACTAGTTGGGGGAGAGACCCAGTACTTC. Amino acids: CASSVEGLVGGETQYF.